This T cell receptor beta chain was documented in a study of cytomegalovirus exposure and HLA in healthy donors. Notes on the study in general: Association of a missense DCLRE1C variant with TCR beta V- and J-gene trimming was reported in a later analysis. Cytomegalovirus-associated TCR beta chains were listed, numbering around 150.

The CDR3 covers 14 residues. Germline V lookup: CDR1 MNHEY, CDR2 SVGAGI. V lost 5 bases and J 3 bases, leaving 11 bases between the germline ends. Sampled while nominally healthy, donors likely had unrecorded immune exposures. Both 60 Vbeta primers and 13 Jbeta primers went into the PCR. Profiled with immunoSEQ multiplex PCR; TCRdb holds only in-frame clones, not every one. The data show approximately 100,000 clones, about 70% seen once. Comments on this clone: Its antigen is still unknown.

The V gene is TRBV6-5, the J gene TRBJ2-1; D perhaps matches TRBD2 (6 bases). Sequencing used PBMCs. The clonotype was recovered from a woman aged 40 to 49 in good health and CMV-seronegative. The CDR3 reads CASSPGLGYNEQFF. CDR3 nucleotides: TGTGCCAGCAGTCCGGGACTTGGCTACAATGAGCAGTTCTTC.